One and the same sample provided the 9 T cell receptor beta chains below, sequenced in a study of graft-versus-host responses after intestinal transplantation. Co-plated with approximately 200,000 CFSE-labeled responder cells were approximately 200,000 irradiated, violet-dye-labeled stimulator cells. Data came from immunoSEQ multiplex PCR; TCRdb stores just in-frame clones and leaves some out. The sample lists 1,500 to 2,000 clones; 65% were seen once. This material consisted of alloreactive CD8+ T cells from a mixed lymphocyte reaction culture, taken before transplantation. Subset specified: CFSE-low proliferating T cells sorted from roughly six-day pre-transplant mixed lymphocyte reaction (GvH or HvG direction). These receptors all stem from a human patient who was an organ donor for intestinal transplantation.

The gene calls are TRBV27 and TRBJ1-2, with D possibly TRBD1 on 5 matching bases. With 4 bases removed from V and 1 base from J, the gap between germline ends came to 10 bases. Germline-derived CDR1 and CDR2 are MNHEY and SMNVEV (reference sequence). The CDR3 runs to 14 residues. CDR3 in DNA: TGTGCCAGCAGTTGGGGACGGCTTAACTATGGCTACACCTTC. Amino acids: CASSWGRLNYGYTF.

The rearrangement uses TRBV23-1 and TRBJ1-5; 9 bases fit TRBD1. TRBV23-1 is noted as an ORF with a role that remains uncertain. Trimming took 1 base from V and 6 from J; bases not matched to a gene: 19. This CDR3 is built from 20 residues. CDR3 amino acids: CASSQFGEDRGEANSQPQHF. The CDR3 DNA follows: TGCGCCAGCAGTCAATTTGGAGAGGACAGGGGCGAAGCAAACTCTCAGCCCCAGCATTTT.

This clone was detected a few times. The V gene is TRBV6-5, the J gene TRBJ2-7; no clear D. Trimming pared 6 bases from V and 3 bases from J, leaving 9 bases between. The CDR3 sequence is 12 residues long. Germline V gene sequence: CDR1 MNHEY, CDR2 SVGAGI. The DNA of the CDR3 is TGTGCCAGCAGCCCTAGGAGCTACGAGCAGTACTTC. Translated: CASSPRSYEQYF.

This chain connects TRBV6-1 to TRBJ1-2; no definite D call. This CDR3 has 14 amino acids. In germline, CDR1 is MNHNS, CDR2 SASEGT. Trimming stripped 2 bases from V and 4 bases from J, with 11 bases between. DNA of the CDR3: TGTGCCAGCAGTGAATTGGGTCTGGGCTATGGCTACACCTTC. It encodes CASSELGLGYGYTF.

This chain connects TRBV6-1 to TRBJ2-7, with a weak D call TRBD2 (7 bases). V lost 2 bases and J lost 4, with 27 bases in between. This CDR3 spans 19 amino acids. Germline loops: CDR1 MNHNS, CDR2 SASEGT. CDR3 region: CASSEKNFSGGGAVYEQYF. CDR3 DNA: TGTGCCAGCAGTGAAAAGAATTTTAGTGGGGGGGGCGCTGTGTACGAGCAGTACTTC.

The genes are TRBV25-1 and TRBJ2-4; weak D call: TRBD2 (5 bases). Germline-derived CDR1 and CDR2 are MGHDK and SYGVNS. V lost 5 bases to trimming and J lost 8 bases, with 7 bases between them. The CDR3 loop spans 11 amino acids. CDR3 protein: CASSPGYIQYF. The CDR3 bases are TGTGCCAGCAGTCCGGGGTACATTCAGTACTTC.

The V and J genes are TRBV6-1 and TRBJ2-1, with D maybe TRBD2 (5 bases). The V and J ends lost 3 bases and 9 bases respectively, with 9 bases between them. CDR1 MNHNS and CDR2 SASEGT come from the germline V gene. This CDR3 spans 12 amino acids. The DNA for the CDR3 is TGTGCCAGCAGTGACGGGGTTGGTGAGCAGTTCTTC. This encodes CASSDGVGEQFF.

J is TRBJ2-3 and V is TRBV5-1; D is undetermined. Trimming took off 4 bases at V and 2 bases at J, with 8 bases between the two ends. The germline CDR1 and CDR2 sequences are SGHRS and YFSETQ. The CDR3 extends over 13 amino acids. DNA of the CDR3: TGCGCCAGCAGCCATACAGCCACAGATACGCAGTATTTT. Its translation is CASSHTATDTQYF.

The chain uses TRBV7-2 and TRBJ1-2; D remains ambiguous. Trimming left V 0 bases short and J 5 bases short, with 13 bases between. The CDR3 has 15 amino acids. From germline, CDR1 is SGHTA and CDR2 FQGNSA. CDR3 amino acids: CASSLATNPAYGYTF. The CDR3 DNA follows: TGTGCCAGCAGCTTAGCCACGAACCCCGCATATGGCTACACCTTC.